This T cell receptor (beta chain) was recovered during a study of regulatory T cells in long-lasting Graves disease. Library construction for TCR beta used iRepertoire HTBI primers and Arm-PCR of CDR3 regions. TCRdb independently ran MiXCR on the multiplex PCR reads; one entry per CDR3 protein. The table shows some 330,000 distinct CDR3 sequences, with 10% to 15% occurring only once. This clonotype has a count of ten or more. Indicated time point: newly diagnosed GD, antithyroid drugs for less than 3 months. From RNA extracted from PBMCs, the TCR library was made. These sequences were also reported in another study, on T cells in Graves' hyperthyroidism and ophthalmopathy.

This clonotype originated in a woman aged 18-29 years with Graves disease. The sequenced sample was peripheral blood mononuclear cells (PBMCs), obtained at new diagnosis, from a patient treated with antithyroid drugs.

The CDR3 spells CASSSEGGYTF. CDR3 nucleotide sequence: TGTGCCAGCAGCTCCGAAGGCGGCTACACCTTC. The gene calls are TRBV3-1 and TRBJ1-2; D unresolved. This CDR3 contains 11 residues. The germline CDR1 and CDR2 sequences are LGHDT and YNNKEL (reference sequence). V lost 5 bases, J lost 8 bases, and 9 bases lay in between.